This TCR beta chain was recorded in a study of T-cell reconstitution after alpha-beta-depleted transplantation in children. The authors prepared the TCRbeta library with unique molecular identifiers. A single record per CDR3 protein comes from TCRdb applying MiXCR to the PCR reads. Found here are approximately 430,000 distinct CDR3 sequences, roughly 15% of them singletons; the top ten hold less than 30%. V gave up 3 bases and J gave up 2 bases, with 8 bases separating them. Per the germline V gene, CDR1 is LGHDT and CDR2 is YNNKEL (reference sequence). The CDR3 sequence is 14 residues long. The receptor's source is a boy under three years old who had a stem cell transplant for Wiskott-Aldrich syndrome, so the T cells may come from the graft donor. The source material was PBMCs, mostly from graft donor cells, sampled 360 days after TCRalphabeta/CD19-depleted stem cell transplant. This sequence joins TRBV3-1 and TRBJ1-3, with D uncertain. The CDR3 loop is CASSHIGAGNTIYF. The CDR3, as DNA: TGTGCCAGCAGCCATATCGGGGCTGGAAACACCATATATTTT.